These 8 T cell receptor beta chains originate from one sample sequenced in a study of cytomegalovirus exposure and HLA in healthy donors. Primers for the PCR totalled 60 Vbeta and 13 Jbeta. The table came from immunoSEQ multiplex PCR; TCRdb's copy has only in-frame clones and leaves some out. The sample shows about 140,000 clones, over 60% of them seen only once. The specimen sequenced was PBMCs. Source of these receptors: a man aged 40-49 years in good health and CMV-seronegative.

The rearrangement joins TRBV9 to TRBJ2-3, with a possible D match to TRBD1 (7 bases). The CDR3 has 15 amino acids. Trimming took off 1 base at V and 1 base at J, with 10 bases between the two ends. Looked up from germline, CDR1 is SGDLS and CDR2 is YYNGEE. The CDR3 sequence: CASSVQGGGTDTQYF. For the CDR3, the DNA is TGTGCCAGCAGCGTACAGGGGGGAGGCACAGATACGCAGTATTTT.

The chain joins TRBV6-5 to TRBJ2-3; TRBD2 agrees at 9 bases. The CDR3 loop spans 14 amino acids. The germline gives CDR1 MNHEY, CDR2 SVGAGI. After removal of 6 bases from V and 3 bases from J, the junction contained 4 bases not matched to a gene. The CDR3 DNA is TGTGCCAGCAGACAGGGACTAGCAACAGATACGCAGTATTTT. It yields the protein CASRQGLATDTQYF.

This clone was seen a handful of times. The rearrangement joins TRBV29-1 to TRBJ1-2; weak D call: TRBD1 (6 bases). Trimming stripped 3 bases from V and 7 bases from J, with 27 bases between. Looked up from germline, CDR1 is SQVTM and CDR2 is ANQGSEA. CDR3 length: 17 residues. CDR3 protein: CSVDPLGQRGKARGYTF. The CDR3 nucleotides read TGCAGCGTTGATCCTCTTGGACAGAGAGGCAAAGCTCGTGGCTACACCTTC.

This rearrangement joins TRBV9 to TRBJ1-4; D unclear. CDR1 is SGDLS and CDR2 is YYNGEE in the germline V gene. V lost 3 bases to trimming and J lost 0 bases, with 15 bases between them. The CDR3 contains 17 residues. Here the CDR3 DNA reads TGTGCCAGCAGCGCTAGCTTTCGTGGGACAACTAATGAAAAACTGTTTTTT. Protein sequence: CASSASFRGTTNEKLFF.

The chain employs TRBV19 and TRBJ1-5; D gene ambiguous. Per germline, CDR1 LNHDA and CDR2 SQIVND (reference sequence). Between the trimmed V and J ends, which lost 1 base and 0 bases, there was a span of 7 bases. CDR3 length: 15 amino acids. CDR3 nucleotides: TGTGCCAGTAGTATAGCAGGCTATAGCAATCAGCCCCAGCATTTT. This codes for CASSIAGYSNQPQHF.

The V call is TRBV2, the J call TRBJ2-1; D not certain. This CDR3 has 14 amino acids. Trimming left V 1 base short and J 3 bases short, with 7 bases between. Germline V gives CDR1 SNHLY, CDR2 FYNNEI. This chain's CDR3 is CASSEGQFYNEQFF. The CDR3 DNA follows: TGTGCCAGCAGTGAAGGACAATTCTACAATGAGCAGTTCTTC.

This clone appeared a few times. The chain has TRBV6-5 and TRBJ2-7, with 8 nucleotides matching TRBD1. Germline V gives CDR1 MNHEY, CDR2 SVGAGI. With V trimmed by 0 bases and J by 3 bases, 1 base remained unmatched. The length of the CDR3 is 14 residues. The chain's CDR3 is CASSYSTGGYEQYF. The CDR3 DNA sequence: TGTGCCAGCAGTTACTCAACAGGGGGCTACGAGCAGTACTTC.

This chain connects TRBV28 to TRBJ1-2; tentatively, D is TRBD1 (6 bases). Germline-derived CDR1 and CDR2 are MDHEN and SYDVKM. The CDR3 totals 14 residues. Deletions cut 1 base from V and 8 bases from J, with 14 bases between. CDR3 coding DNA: TGTGCCAGCAGTTTATTACAGGGAAAGGGGGGCTACACCTTC. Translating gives CASSLLQGKGGYTF.